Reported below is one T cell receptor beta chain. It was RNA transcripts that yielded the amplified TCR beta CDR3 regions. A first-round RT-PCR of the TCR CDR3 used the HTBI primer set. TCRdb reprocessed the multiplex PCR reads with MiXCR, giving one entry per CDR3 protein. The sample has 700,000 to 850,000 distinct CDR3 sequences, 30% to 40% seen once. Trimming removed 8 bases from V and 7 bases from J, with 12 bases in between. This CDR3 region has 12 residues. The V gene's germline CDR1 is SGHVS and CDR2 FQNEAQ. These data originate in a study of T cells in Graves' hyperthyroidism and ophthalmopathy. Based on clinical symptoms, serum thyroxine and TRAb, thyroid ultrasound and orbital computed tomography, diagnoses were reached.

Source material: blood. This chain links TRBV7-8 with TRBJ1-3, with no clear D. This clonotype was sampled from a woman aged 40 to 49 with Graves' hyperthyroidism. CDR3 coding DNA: TGTGCCAGCGACCTAGGGAGTAACACCATATATTTT. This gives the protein CASDLGSNTIYF.